One TCR beta chain is described in this entry. Its antigen is not known. The repertoire was sequenced with immunoSEQ multiplex PCR; TCRdb's copy has only in-frame clones and lacks some. In the table there are around 2,000,000 clones, roughly 95% of which are singletons. Trimming cost V 4 bases and J 4 bases, with 22 bases left between them. The germline gives CDR1 SGDLS, CDR2 YYNGEE. The CDR3 runs 17 residues. The naive CD8 population came from CD45RO-negative cells selected for CCR7, without terminally differentiated effector memory CD45RA+ cells. This specimen comes from a study of shared clonotypes between healthy human individuals. Study overall: Serving as donors were two women and a few men, whose ages spanned 18 to 49. Plates per donor: three CD4 naive, three CD4 memory, two CD8 naive, one CD8 memory.

General observations from the study: Large sequencing depth failed to make sorted-subset sequencing complete, rarefaction showed. Between a few donors, naive CD4 clonotypes were shared at a level of about 5%.

Sequencing input: naive CD8+ T cells sorted from blood. The V and J genes are TRBV9 and TRBJ2-3; TRBD2 is a possible D gene (6 bases). The TCR sequence derives from a man aged 18 to 30 in good health. CDR3 residues: CASSLSSRRLGADTQYF. The CDR3 coding sequence is TGTGCCAGCAGCCTCTCGAGTCGGAGACTAGGGGCAGATACGCAGTATTTT. The complete variable domain, with remaining parts taken from reference TRBV9 and TRBJ2-3, reads DSGVTQTPKHLITATGQRVTLRCSPRSGDLSVYWYQQSLDQGLQFLIQYYNGEERAKGNILERFSAQQFPDLHSELNLSSLELGDSALYFCASSLSSRRLGADTQYFGPGTRLTVL.